This T cell receptor (beta chain) emerged from a study of siplizumab effects on memory and regulatory T cells. Sequencing used immunoSEQ multiplex PCR; TCRdb keeps in-frame clones, though not all of them. The sample records about 100,000 clones, roughly nine tenths being singletons. This CDR3 region has 15 residues. Germline lookup yields CDR1 WNHNN and CDR2 SYGVQD (reference sequence). The V end lost 2 bases, the J end lost 8 bases, and 16 bases lay between the germline ends. Sequencing used Tregs sorted from blood. This chain links TRBV10-1 with TRBJ2-1, with D possibly TRBD1 on 5 matching bases. The sequence was collected from a human donor in good health. The CDR3 sequence is CASSEGALGRDEQFF. CDR3 DNA: TGCGCCAGCAGTGAGGGGGCGTTAGGCCGAGATGAGCAGTTCTTC.